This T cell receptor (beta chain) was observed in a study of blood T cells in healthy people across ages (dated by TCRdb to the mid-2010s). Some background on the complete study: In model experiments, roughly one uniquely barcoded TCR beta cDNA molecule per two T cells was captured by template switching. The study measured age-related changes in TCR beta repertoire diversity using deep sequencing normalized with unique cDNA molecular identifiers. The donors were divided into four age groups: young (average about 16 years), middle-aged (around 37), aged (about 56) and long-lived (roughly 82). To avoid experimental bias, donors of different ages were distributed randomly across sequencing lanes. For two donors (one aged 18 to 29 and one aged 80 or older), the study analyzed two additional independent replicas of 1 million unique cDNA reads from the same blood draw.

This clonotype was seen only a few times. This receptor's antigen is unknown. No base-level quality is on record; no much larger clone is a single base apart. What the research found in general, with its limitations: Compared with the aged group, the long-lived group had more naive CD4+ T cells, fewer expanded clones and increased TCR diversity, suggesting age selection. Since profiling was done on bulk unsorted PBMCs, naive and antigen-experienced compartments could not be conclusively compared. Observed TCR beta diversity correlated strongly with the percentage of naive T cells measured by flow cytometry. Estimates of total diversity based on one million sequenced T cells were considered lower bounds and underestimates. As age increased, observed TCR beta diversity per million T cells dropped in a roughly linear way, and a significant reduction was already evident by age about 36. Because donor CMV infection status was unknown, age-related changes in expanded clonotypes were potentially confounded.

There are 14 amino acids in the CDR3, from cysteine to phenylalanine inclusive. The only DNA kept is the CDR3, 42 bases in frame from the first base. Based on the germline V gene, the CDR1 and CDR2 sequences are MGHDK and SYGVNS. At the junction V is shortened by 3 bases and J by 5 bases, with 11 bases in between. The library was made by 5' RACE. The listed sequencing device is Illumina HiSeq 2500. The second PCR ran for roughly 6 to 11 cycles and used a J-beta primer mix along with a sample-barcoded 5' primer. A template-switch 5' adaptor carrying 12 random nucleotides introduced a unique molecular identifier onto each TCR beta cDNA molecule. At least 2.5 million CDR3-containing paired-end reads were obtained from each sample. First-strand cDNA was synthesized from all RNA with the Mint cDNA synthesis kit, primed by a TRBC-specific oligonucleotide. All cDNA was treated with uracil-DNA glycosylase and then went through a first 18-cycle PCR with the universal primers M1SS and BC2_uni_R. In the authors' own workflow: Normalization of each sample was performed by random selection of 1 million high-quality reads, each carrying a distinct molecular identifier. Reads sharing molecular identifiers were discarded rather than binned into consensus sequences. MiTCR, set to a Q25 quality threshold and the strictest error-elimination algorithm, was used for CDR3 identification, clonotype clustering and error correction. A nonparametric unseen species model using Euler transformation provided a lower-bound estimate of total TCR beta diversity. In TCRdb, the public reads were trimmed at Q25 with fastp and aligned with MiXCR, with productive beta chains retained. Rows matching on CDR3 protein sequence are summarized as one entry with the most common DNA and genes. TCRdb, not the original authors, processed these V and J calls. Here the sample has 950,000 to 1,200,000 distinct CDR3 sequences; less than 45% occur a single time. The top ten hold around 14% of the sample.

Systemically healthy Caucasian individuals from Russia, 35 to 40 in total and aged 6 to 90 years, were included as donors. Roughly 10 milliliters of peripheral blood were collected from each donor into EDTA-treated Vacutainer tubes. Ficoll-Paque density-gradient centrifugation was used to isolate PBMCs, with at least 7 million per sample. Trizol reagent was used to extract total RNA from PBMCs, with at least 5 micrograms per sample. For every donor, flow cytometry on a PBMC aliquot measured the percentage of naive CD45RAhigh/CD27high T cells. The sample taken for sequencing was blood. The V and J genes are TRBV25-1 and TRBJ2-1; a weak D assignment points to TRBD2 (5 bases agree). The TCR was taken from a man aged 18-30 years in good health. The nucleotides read TGTGCCAGCAGTGACTGGGAGACCCACAATGAGCAGTTCTTC. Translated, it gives CASSDWETHNEQFF.